Detailed here is one T cell receptor beta chain. The CDR3 loop spans 12 amino acids. V lost 8 bases to trimming and J lost 1 base, with 7 bases between them. Germline CDR1 and CDR2: MDHEN and SYDVKM. Profiling relied on immunoSEQ multiplex PCR, and the TCRdb table lists in-frame clones only, not all of them. Here the sample spans some 87,000 clones, approximately 92% being singletons. This sample is drawn from a study of T cell changes during pregnancy in multiple sclerosis. The TCR originated in a female donor with multiple sclerosis, enrolled in a pregnancy study. Sequences were derived from peripheral blood, sampled in the first trimester of pregnancy. The chain recombines TRBV28 with TRBJ2-3; D is ambiguous. CDR3 sequence: CASVSRTDTQYF. In DNA, the CDR3 is TGTGCCAGCGTTAGTCGCACAGATACGCAGTATTTT.